The present T cell receptor beta chain was sequenced within a study of PD-L1 blockade in urothelial cancer. Study-level information: Timepoints chosen for blood analysis were 3 weeks (second dose) and 6 weeks after treatment start.

Concerning this clone: Antigen: not known.

The study, taken as a whole, reports: When pretreatment blood TCR clonality was below the median, it predicted better survival.

Sample time point: pretreatment peripheral blood. V lost 3 bases to trimming and J lost 6 bases; unmatched junction nucleotides: 11. Germline V CDR1 and CDR2: MGHRA, YSYEKL. CDR3 size: 16 residues. Repertoires were generated with immunoSEQ multiplex PCR, while TCRdb's copy carries only in-frame clones and drops some. This sample has 58,000 or so clones; roughly 79% occur once, and the top ten carry roughly 3.2%. The gene calls are TRBV4-1 and TRBJ2-4, with 7 bases matching TRBD2. The origin of this receptor is a man between 65 and 85 years old with urothelial cancer. The sample in question was PBMCs, obtained around atezolizumab (anti-PD-L1) treatment. CDR3 nucleotide sequence: TGCGCCAGCAGCCACTTCCCGTCCGGGGAGGGAAACATTCAGTACTTC. Translating it yields CASSHFPSGEGNIQYF.